This TCR beta chain came from a study of CD8 T cells in ankylosing spondylitis. Broader study findings: In ankylosing spondylitis blood, a motif of roughly eight highly homologous TCR beta variants appeared characteristic.

This CDR3 region has 14 residues. V gave up 10 bases and J gave up 1 base; unmatched junction bases: 7. CDR1 and CDR2 from the germline V gene are MNHEY and SMNVEV (reference sequence). TCRdb used MiXCR to reprocess the 5' RACE reads, holding one entry per CDR3 protein. The sample consists of around 770,000 distinct CDR3 sequences, roughly 19% of them appearing once. This clonotype was seen just once. Its matching antigen is unknown. This TCR derives from a male donor with ankylosing spondylitis. The chain carries TRBV27 and TRBJ2-3, with TRBD2 matching 8 bases. Sequencing used blood, either unsorted or a sorted T cell fraction (not recorded which). The CDR3 sequence: CATRPGGGTDTQYF. The CDR3 DNA is TGTGCCACCCGTCCCGGGGGGGGCACAGATACGCAGTATTTT.